This T cell receptor beta chain was sequenced for a study of response to subunit inactivated influenza vaccine. Study results and limitations: Each seasonal influenza vaccination recruits few new T cells, the authors suggested.

There are a few counts of this clonotype. Its cognate antigen is unknown. TCRdb reprocessed the RT-PCR reads with MiXCR, giving one entry per CDR3 protein. The sample records approximately 680,000 distinct CDR3 sequences, 15% to 18% being singletons. Trimming took off 4 bases at V and 0 bases at J, with 15 bases between the two ends. The CDR3 is 17 residues long. Germline CDR1 and CDR2: SEHNR and FQNEAQ (reference sequence). The chain links TRBV7-9 to TRBJ2-2; D is perhaps TRBD1 (7 bases). The sequences come from PBMCs from blood, collected 11 to 12 days after vaccination. The source is a man aged 45-60 years who received an inactivated influenza vaccine. The CDR3, as DNA: TGTGCCAGCAGCTCCCCAACAGGGGACTCGAACACCGGGGAGCTGTTTTTT. Translation: CASSSPTGDSNTGELFF.